Listed below are T cell receptor beta chains from one sample, sequenced in a study of T cells in Graves' hyperthyroidism and ophthalmopathy. One entry per CDR3 protein, called by TCRdb with MiXCR from the multiplex PCR reads. The sample shows 560,000 or so distinct CDR3 sequences, roughly 21% of them seen only once. Sequenced sample: blood. All receptors derive from a man aged 35 to 55 with Graves' ophthalmopathy. CDR3s include the opening cysteine and the closing phenylalanine or tryptophan.

v_call cdr3_aa
TRBV6-2/TRBV6-3 CASSYSRGYGYTF
TRBV28 CASSFSRGRSQPQHF
TRBV28 CASSSPMVYEQYF
TRBV2 CASREGEVTEAFF
TRBV7-8 CASSLNRDRAEAFF
TRBV5-1 CASSLGTGGSGNTIYF
TRBV6-2/TRBV6-3 CASSHGTSGRNNNEQFF
TRBV10-3 CAISESRGRDTEAFF
TRBV7-9 CASSSGFATNEKLFF
TRBV12-3/TRBV12-4 CASSFVGSYEQYF
TRBV7-8 CASTKLGGSNEQFF
TRBV29-1 CSVRVGTVNSPLHF
TRBV28 CASTLGRQYEQYF
TRBV11-2 CASSWLGWASGGQETQYF
TRBV2 CASSETGWQPQHF
TRBV27 CASRQLNRGSYNSPLHF
TRBV18 CASSPGDPANTGELFF
TRBV24-1 CATSLLRRRSSYEQYF
TRBV6-5 CASSYGGTMGQETQYF
TRBV20-1 CSARGFGNTIYF
TRBV30 CAWISSGKRDTQYF
TRBV9 CASSLEQGAHYGYTF
TRBV5-1 CASSLVQQGTDTQYF
TRBV5-6 CASSLRGGIYNEQFF
TRBV2 CASSDSGASYNEQFF
TRBV9 CASSVIFNSPLHF
TRBV6-2/TRBV6-3 CASKLAGVPDTQYF
TRBV12-3/TRBV12-4 CASSFRPGTEAFF
TRBV30 CAWTRGANYGYTF
TRBV7-3 CASTDGVNTEAFF
TRBV6-1 CASRPGTSGKNEQFF
TRBV6-1 CASSAWTTEAFF
TRBV2 CASRGPHIPPLF
TRBV7-6 CASSPGANQETQYF
TRBV9 CASTPHRLGGYTF
TRBV3-1 CASSQDRGHGYTF
TRBV5-1 CVSSLSGRTDNEQFF
TRBV5-1 CASSFPGADYGYTF
TRBV5-1 CASSWEDRNQETQYF
TRBV30 CAWGSARYTDTQYF
TRBV6-2/TRBV6-3 CASNLIAGGSQETQYF
TRBV10-3 CAIVRTSGRESSYNEQFF
TRBV5-1 CASSFRGNTEAFF
TRBV11-2 CASSLRGQGAHLNQPQHF